A single T cell receptor beta chain is shown here with its context. The data stem from a study of OX40 agonist ivuxolimab in advanced cancers. J was trimmed by 9 bases and V by 2 bases; bases with no gene match: 9. This CDR3 has 16 residues. The germline gives CDR1 MNHEY, CDR2 SVGAGI. TCRdb's table, derived via immunoSEQ multiplex PCR, lists solely in-frame clones and lacks some. The repertoire has about 79,000 clones, 75% to 95% of them found once; the top ten carry about 6.6%. This specimen was CD4+ or CD8+ T cells sorted from blood, taken in a trial of the OX40 agonist ivuxolimab. The J gene is TRBJ2-1, the V gene TRBV6-5; TRBD2 agrees at 11 bases. This TCR was sampled from an adult with an advanced solid tumor such as melanoma, head and neck, liver or kidney cancer. The CDR3 bases are TGTGCCAGCAGTTACCTCCCCGGGACTAGCGGTGGTGAGCAGTTCTTC. This gives the protein CASSYLPGTSGGEQFF.